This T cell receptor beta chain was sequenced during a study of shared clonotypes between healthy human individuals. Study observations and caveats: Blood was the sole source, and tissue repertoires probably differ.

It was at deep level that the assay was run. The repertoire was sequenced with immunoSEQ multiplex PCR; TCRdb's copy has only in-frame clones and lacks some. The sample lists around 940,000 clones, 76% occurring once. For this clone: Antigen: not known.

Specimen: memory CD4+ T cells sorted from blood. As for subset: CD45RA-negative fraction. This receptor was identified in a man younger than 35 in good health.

For the CDR3, the DNA is TGTGCCAGCAGGGAATTAGGGGACGCTACAGATACGCAGTATTTT. Translation gives CASRELGDATDTQYF. The chain combines TRBV11-2 with TRBJ2-3; D possibly uses TRBD1 or TRBD2 (5 bases each). CDR1 and CDR2 (germline): SGHAT, FQNNGV. The CDR3 covers 15 residues. With 6 bases removed from V and 3 bases from J, the gap between germline ends came to 16 bases.